These 24 T cell receptor beta chains originate from one sample sequenced in a study of blood T cell repertoires in COVID-19 (dated by TCRdb to about 2020). The receptor library was made with the immunoSEQ multiplex PCR assay. The table was pulled from immuneACCESS by TCRdb, which kept in-frame rearrangements only. Such tables lose some clones; where checked, under half of the loss comes from unresolved V genes, and the rest has no known cause. The sample profile shows more than 250,000 clones; 80% to 90% of them were found once. Jointly, the top ten make up under 2.5% of the sample. Sequenced input: PBMCs or T cells enriched from blood (not recorded which). The receptors stem from a man aged 25-40 years who had recovered from COVID-19.

This rearrangement joins TRBV7-2 to TRBJ2-5; 13 bases agree with TRBD2. The germline gives CDR1 SGHTA, CDR2 FQGNSA. V dropped 1 base and J dropped 6; count of bases not matched to a gene: 5. The CDR3 length is 16 residues. The CDR3 bases are TGTGCCAGCAGCTTAGTAGGGACTAGCGGGGATCAGACCCAGTACTTC. It translates to CASSLVGTSGDQTQYF.

This chain uses TRBV9 with TRBJ2-5; 12 bases are shared with TRBD2. CDR1 SGDLS and CDR2 YYNGEE come from the germline V gene. V was pared by 4 bases and J by 2 bases, with 6 bases of the junction left unmatched. This CDR3 spans 16 amino acids. The CDR3: CASSPRGLAGQETQYF. As DNA, the CDR3 is TGTGCCAGCAGCCCTAGAGGACTAGCGGGGCAAGAGACCCAGTACTTC. The full variable domain, its missing parts supplied by reference TRBV9 and TRBJ2-5, is DSGVTQTPKHLITATGQRVTLRCSPRSGDLSVYWYQQSLDQGLQFLIQYYNGEERAKGNILERFSAQQFPDLHSELNLSSLELGDSALYFCASSPRGLAGQETQYFGPGTRLLVL.

This rearrangement joins TRBV30 to TRBJ2-5; D might be TRBD2 (6 bases). The V end was cut by 7 bases, the J end by 2 bases, with 14 bases between. The CDR3 sequence is 13 residues long. CDR1 is GTSNPN and CDR2 is SVGIG in the germline V gene (reference sequence). The CDR3, as DNA: TGTGCCTCCGACCTCGGGACTCAAGAGACCCAGTACTTC. Translation gives CASDLGTQETQYF. Drawing the rest from reference TRBV30 and TRBJ2-5, the complete variable domain is SQTIHQWPATLVQPVGSPLSLECTVEGTSNPNLYWYRQAAGRGLQLLFYSVGIGQISSEVPQNLSASRPQDRQFILSSKKLLLSDSGFYLCASDLGTQETQYFGPGTRLLVL.

The CDR3 loop reads CASSINRGLNSPLHF. CDR3 bases: TGTGCCAGCAGTATTAACAGGGGGTTAAATTCACCCCTCCACTTT. The chain couples TRBV2 to TRBJ1-6; 8 bases line up with TRBD1. Germline V gene lookup returns CDR1 SNHLY and CDR2 FYNNEI. V dropped 5 bases and J dropped 7; count of bases not matched to a gene: 7. CDR3 length: 15 amino acids. The complete variable domain, with remaining parts taken from reference TRBV2 and TRBJ1-6, reads EPEVTQTPSHQVTQMGQEVILRCVPISNHLYFYWYRQILGQKVEFLVSFYNNEISEKSEIFDDQFSVERPDGSNFTLKIRSTKLEDSAMYFCASSINRGLNSPLHFGNGTRLTVT.

This clone was counted a single time. The chain is built from TRBV3-1 (or the pseudogene TRBV3-2) and TRBJ2-3, with 8 bases identical to TRBD2. The length of the CDR3 is 15 residues. V lost 1 base and J lost 2; bases outside the gene matches: 2. CDR1 is LGHDT, CDR2 YNNKEL, per germline (reference sequence). CDR3 residues: CASSQALAATDTQYF. CDR3 DNA sequence: TGTGCCAGCAGCCAAGCACTAGCGGCCACAGATACGCAGTATTTT.

This clone was found a few times. The rearrangement joins TRBV5-4 to TRBJ1-6, with unresolved D. The germline gives CDR1 SGHNT, CDR2 YYREEE (reference sequence). Trimming shortened V by 4 bases and J by 6 bases, and 14 bases separated the two germline ends. The CDR3 totals 15 residues. CDR3 loop: CASSPMEGGNSPLHF. The DNA of the CDR3 is TGTGCCAGCAGCCCTATGGAGGGCGGTAATTCACCCCTCCACTTT.

The chain couples TRBV7-2 to TRBJ2-1, with 9 bases fitting TRBD2. Germline V lookup: CDR1 SGHTA, CDR2 FQGNSA. V was pared by 5 bases and J by 2 bases, with 7 bases of the junction left unmatched. There are 16 residues in the CDR3. This CDR3 is CASSAGASGTYNEQFF. CDR3 nucleotides: TGTGCCAGCAGCGCGGGAGCTAGCGGGACCTACAATGAGCAGTTCTTC.

The chain is built from TRBV5-4 and TRBJ2-1; 9 nucleotides match TRBD1. V was pared by 2 bases and J by 0 bases, with 6 bases of the junction left unmatched. The CDR3 runs to 17 residues. Per the germline V gene, CDR1 is SGHNT and CDR2 is YYREEE (reference sequence). The CDR3 is CASSLGTGQSSYNEQFF. The CDR3 nucleotides are TGTGCCAGCAGCTTAGGGACAGGGCAGAGCTCCTACAATGAGCAGTTCTTC.

The chain couples TRBV2 to TRBJ2-5; TRBD2 might be the D (5 bases). V was shortened by 5 bases and J by 3 bases, with 13 bases between the two germline ends. Germline V gives CDR1 SNHLY, CDR2 FYNNEI. The CDR3 consists of 14 residues. In nucleotides, the CDR3 is TGTGCCAGCAGTCCGGGAAAAAATGAAGAGACCCAGTACTTC. Translating it yields CASSPGKNEETQYF.

This chain uses TRBV27 with TRBJ2-3, with a weak D call TRBD2 (5 bases). Germline CDR1 MNHEY, CDR2 SMNVEV (reference sequence). This CDR3 has 13 residues. The V gene lost 5 bases and the J gene lost 8 bases, with 14 bases spanning the gap. The CDR3 loop is CASSLKDWGTQYF. The CDR3 bases are TGTGCCAGCAGTCTAAAGGACTGGGGTACGCAGTATTTT.

The table lists this clone with a few counts. The gene calls are TRBV7-8 and TRBJ2-3, with TRBD2 matching 7 bases. V gave up 5 bases and J gave up 6 bases; unmatched junction bases: 11. This CDR3 contains 15 residues. Germline V gene lookup returns CDR1 SGHVS and CDR2 FQNEAQ. In DNA form, the CDR3 reads TGTGCCAGCAGCCCGTGGGGGGGTAGTGGGGATACGCAGTATTTT. Translated, it gives CASSPWGGSGDTQYF.

The chain carries TRBV5-5 and TRBJ1-6; D may be TRBD1 (6 bases). Germline V CDR1 and CDR2: SGHKS, YYEKEE (reference sequence). Trimming left V 3 bases short and J 0 bases short, with 10 bases between. This CDR3 region has 16 residues. Written as DNA, the CDR3 is TGTGCCAGCAGCTCGGAACAGGGCTCCTATAATTCACCCCTCCACTTT. This sequence encodes CASSSEQGSYNSPLHF. The full variable domain, with the rest looked up from reference TRBV5-5 and TRBJ1-6, is DAGVTQSPTHLIKTRGQQVTLRCSPISGHKSVSWYQQVLGQGPQFIFQYYEKEERGRGNFPDRFSARQFPNYSSELNVNALLLGDSALYLCASSSEQGSYNSPLHFGNGTRLTVT.

The chain couples TRBV2 to TRBJ2-7, with D unresolved. V shed 7 bases and J shed 0 bases, with 13 bases lying between them. Looked up from germline, CDR1 is SNHLY and CDR2 is FYNNEI. This CDR3 has 14 amino acids. The CDR3 region has the DNA TGTGCCAGCACCAAGGATAGGAGCTCCTACGAGCAGTACTTC. The encoded protein is CASTKDRSSYEQYF. Full variable domain (outside the CDR3, taken from reference TRBV2 and TRBJ2-7): EPEVTQTPSHQVTQMGQEVILRCVPISNHLYFYWYRQILGQKVEFLVSFYNNEISEKSEIFDDQFSVERPDGSNFTLKIRSTKLEDSAMYFCASTKDRSSYEQYFGPGTRLTVT.

V is TRBV4-1 and J is TRBJ2-7; D gene unclear. Germline CDR1 reads MGHRA; CDR2 reads YSYEKL. Trimming pared 0 bases from V and 3 bases from J, leaving 6 bases between. The CDR3 is made up of 13 amino acids. The CDR3, as DNA: TGCGCCAGCAGCCAAGATCGTTACTACGAGCAGTACTTC. Protein: CASSQDRYYEQYF.

This rearrangement joins TRBV16 to TRBJ2-4; possibly TRBD2 for D (6 bases). The CDR3 spans 18 residues. With 1 base removed from V and 3 bases from J, the gap between germline ends came to 19 bases. Per germline, CDR1 KGHSY and CDR2 FQNENV. The chain's CDR3 is CASSQFSSGANVKNIQYF. The CDR3 DNA reads TGTGCCAGCAGCCAATTCTCTTCGGGAGCTAATGTCAAAAACATTCAGTACTTC.

The V and J genes are TRBV5-1 and TRBJ1-6; D remains unclear. V gave up 4 bases and J gave up 12 bases, with 11 bases separating them. Germline values: CDR1 SGHRS, CDR2 YFSETQ. The length of the CDR3 is 12 residues. CDR3 protein: CASSAGEEPLHF. DNA of the CDR3: TGCGCCAGCAGCGCCGGGGAAGAACCCCTCCACTTT.

The V call is TRBV30, the J call TRBJ1-6; a weak D match, TRBD1 (5 bases). Trimming removed 2 bases from V and 9 bases from J, with 11 bases in between. The CDR3 has 13 amino acids. Looked up from germline, CDR1 is GTSNPN and CDR2 is SVGIG (reference sequence). The CDR3 is CAWSQRGGSPLHF. The DNA for the CDR3 is TGTGCCTGGAGTCAAAGGGGCGGTTCACCCCTCCACTTT. Based on the CDR3 plus reference TRBV30 and TRBJ1-6, the full variable domain is SQTIHQWPATLVQPVGSPLSLECTVEGTSNPNLYWYRQAAGRGLQLLFYSVGIGQISSEVPQNLSASRPQDRQFILSSKKLLLSDSGFYLCAWSQRGGSPLHFGNGTRLTVT.

The V gene is TRBV5-1, the J gene TRBJ2-1; D not resolved. Trimming left V 5 bases short and J 9 bases short, with 12 bases between. Germline values: CDR1 SGHRS, CDR2 YFSETQ. The CDR3 consists of 12 residues. The CDR3 DNA is TGCGCCAGCAGATTTTCAGTTGCTGAGCAGTTCTTC. It codes for CASRFSVAEQFF. The full variable domain, completed using reference TRBV5-1 and TRBJ2-1, is KAGVTQTPRYLIKTRGQQVTLSCSPISGHRSVSWYQQTPGQGLQFLFEYFSETQRNKGNFPGRFSGRQFSNSRSEMNVSTLELGDSALYLCASRFSVAEQFFGPGTRLTVL.

This sequence joins TRBV7-9 and TRBJ1-2; tentatively, D is TRBD1 (5 bases). Trimming removed 1 base from V and 5 bases from J, with 11 bases in between. Germline assignment: CDR1 SEHNR and CDR2 FQNEAQ (reference sequence). The CDR3 spans 14 residues. CDR3 DNA sequence: TGTGCCAGCAGCTTAGAGGTCGGGGGGTATGGCTACACCTTC. Translated, it gives CASSLEVGGYGYTF.

The chain uses TRBV9 and TRBJ2-7; no clear D gene. V was shortened by 0 bases and J by 5 bases, with 9 bases between the two germline ends. The length of the CDR3 is 13 residues. Germline CDR1 reads SGDLS; CDR2 reads YYNGEE. CDR3 in DNA: TGTGCCAGCAGCGTAGCCCCCCAGGACGAGCAGTACTTC. Its protein is CASSVAPQDEQYF. Supplemented by reference TRBV9 and TRBJ2-7, the full variable domain reads DSGVTQTPKHLITATGQRVTLRCSPRSGDLSVYWYQQSLDQGLQFLIQYYNGEERAKGNILERFSAQQFPDLHSELNLSSLELGDSALYFCASSVAPQDEQYFGPGTRLTVT.

This chain links TRBV5-1 with TRBJ2-7; TRBD1 agrees at 8 bases. Trimming removed 3 bases from V and 2 bases from J; junction bases left unmatched: 13. The germline CDR1 and CDR2 sequences are SGHRS and YFSETQ. The CDR3 extends over 17 amino acids. The CDR3 sequence: CASSSFTLDRAPYEQYF. CDR3 DNA: TGCGCCAGCAGCTCCTTTACCTTGGACAGGGCTCCCTACGAGCAGTACTTC.

The J gene is TRBJ1-6, the V gene TRBV7-9; D may be TRBD1 (5 bases). Trimming shortened V by 2 bases and J by 9 bases, and 17 bases separated the two germline ends. The CDR3 covers 16 residues. Germline V gene sequence: CDR1 SEHNR, CDR2 FQNEAQ (reference sequence). This CDR3 reads CASSLYSFRVGSPLHF. CDR3 DNA sequence: TGTGCCAGCAGCTTATATAGTTTCAGGGTTGGTTCACCCCTCCACTTT.

CDR3 DNA: TGTGCCAGCAGCTCGACAGGGAGCACTGAAGCTTTCTTT. This translates into CASSSTGSTEAFF. The J gene is TRBJ1-1, the V gene TRBV11-3; 7 bases match TRBD1. Germline CDR1 is SGHNT and CDR2 is YENEEA. CDR3 length: 13 amino acids. V shed 4 bases and J 4 bases; nucleotides not matched to a gene: 3.

The chain combines TRBV6-5 with TRBJ1-1; no clear D gene. The V end lost 7 bases, the J end lost 1 base, and 13 bases lay between the germline ends. The CDR3 extends over 14 amino acids. CDR1 is MNHEY, CDR2 SVGAGI, per germline. The CDR3: CASINKDSNTEAFF. The CDR3 coding sequence is TGTGCCAGCATCAACAAAGATTCGAACACTGAAGCTTTCTTT.